This T cell receptor beta chain comes out of a study of post-analysis software for immune sequencing data. Whole-study findings and limits: Significantly decreased normalized Chao1 diversity was recorded for multiple sclerosis patients relative to controls. Batch-mates among the samples co-clustered strongly by F measure. In patients, TRBV5-6, TRBV5-1 and TRBV20-1 belonged to several TRBV segments found more frequently than in controls.

Unique-molecular-identifier-tagged TCR beta cDNA libraries were used. Between about 0.95 and 11 million T cells gave rise to approximately 520,000 cDNA molecules. MiXCR was run by TCRdb on the PCR reads, yielding one entry per CDR3 protein. The repertoire consists of some 690,000 distinct CDR3 sequences, with around 60% occurring once and the leading ten covering approximately 10%. This clonotype turned up a few times. The antigen is not known. This CDR3 region has 18 residues. Germline CDR1 LGHNA, CDR2 YNFKEQ. V lost 0 bases and J lost 7; bases outside the gene matches: 15. The chain combines TRBV4-2 with TRBJ1-2; 9 bases match TRBD1. The TCR was taken from a girl aged 2 to 9 with multiple sclerosis. Sequencing was carried out using blood. The CDR3 region has the DNA TGTGCCAGCAGCCAAGACAACGACTGGACAGGGGCCCCACCTGGCTACACCTTC. This codes for CASSQDNDWTGAPPGYTF.